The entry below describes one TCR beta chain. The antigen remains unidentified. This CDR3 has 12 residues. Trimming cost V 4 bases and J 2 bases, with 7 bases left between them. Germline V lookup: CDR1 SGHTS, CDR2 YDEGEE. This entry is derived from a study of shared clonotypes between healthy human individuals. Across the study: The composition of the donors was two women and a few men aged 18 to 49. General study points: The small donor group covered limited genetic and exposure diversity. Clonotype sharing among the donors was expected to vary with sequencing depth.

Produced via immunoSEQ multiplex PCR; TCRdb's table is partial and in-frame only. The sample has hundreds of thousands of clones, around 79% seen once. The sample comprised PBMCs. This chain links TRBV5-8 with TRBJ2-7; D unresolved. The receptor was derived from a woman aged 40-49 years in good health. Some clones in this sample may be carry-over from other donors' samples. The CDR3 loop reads CASSLQPYEQYF. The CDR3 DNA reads TGTGCCAGCAGCCTACAACCCTACGAGCAGTACTTC. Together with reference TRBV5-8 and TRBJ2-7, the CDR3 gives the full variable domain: EAGVTQSPTHLIKTRGQQATLRCSPISGHTSVYWYQQALGLGLQFLLWYDEGEERNRGNFPPRFSGRQFPNYSSELNVNALELEDSALYLCASSLQPYEQYFGPGTRLTVT.